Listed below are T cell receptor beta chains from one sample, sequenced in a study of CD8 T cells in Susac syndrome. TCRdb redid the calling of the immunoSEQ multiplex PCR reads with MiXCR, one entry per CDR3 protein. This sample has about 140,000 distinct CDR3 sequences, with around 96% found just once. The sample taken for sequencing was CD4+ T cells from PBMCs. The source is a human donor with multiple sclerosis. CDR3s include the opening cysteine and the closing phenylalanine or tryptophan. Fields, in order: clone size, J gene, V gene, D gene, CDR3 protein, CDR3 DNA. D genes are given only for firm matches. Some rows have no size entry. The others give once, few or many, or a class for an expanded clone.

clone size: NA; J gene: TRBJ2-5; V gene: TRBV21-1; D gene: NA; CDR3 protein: CASSRPPAGQETQYF; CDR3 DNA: TGTGCCAGCAGCCGCCCGCCTGCAGGACAAGAGACCCAGTACTTC
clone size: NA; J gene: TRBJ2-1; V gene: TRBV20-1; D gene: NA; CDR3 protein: CSARVLGLQSVNEQFF; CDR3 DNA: TGCAGTGCTAGAGTATTAGGACTCCAGTCCGTCAATGAGCAGTTCTTC
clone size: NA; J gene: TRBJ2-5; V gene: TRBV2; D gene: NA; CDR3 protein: CASSGGRGGSGETQYF; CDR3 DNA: TGTGCCAGCAGCGGGGGACGAGGAGGGTCAGGGGAGACCCAGTACTTC
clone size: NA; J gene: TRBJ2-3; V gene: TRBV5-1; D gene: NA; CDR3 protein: CASTIGGSSTDTQYF; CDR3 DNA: TGCGCCAGCACAATAGGGGGGTCGAGCACAGATACGCAGTATTTT
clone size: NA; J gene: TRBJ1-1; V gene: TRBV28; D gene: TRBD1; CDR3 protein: CATRDRGTEAFF; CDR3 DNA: TGTGCCACCCGGGACAGGGGGACTGAAGCTTTCTTT
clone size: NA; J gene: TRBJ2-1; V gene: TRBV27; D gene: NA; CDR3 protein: CASTSRGTLARGSYNEQFF; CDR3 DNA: TGTGCCAGCACATCACGGGGGACGCTAGCTAGAGGGTCCTACAATGAGCAGTTCTTC
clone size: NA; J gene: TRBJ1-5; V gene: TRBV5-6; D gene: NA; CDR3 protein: CASSLFGGQSNQPQHF; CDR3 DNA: TGTGCCAGCAGCTTGTTTGGTGGACAGTCGAATCAGCCCCAGCATTTT
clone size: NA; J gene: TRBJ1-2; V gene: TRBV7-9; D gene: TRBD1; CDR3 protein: CASSFHRGGYTF; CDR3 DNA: TGTGCCAGCAGCTTCCACAGGGGGGGCTACACCTTC
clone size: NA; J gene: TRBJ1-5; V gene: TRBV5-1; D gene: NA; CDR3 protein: CASSLAPESKPQHF; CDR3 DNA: TGCGCCAGCAGCTTGGCTCCTGAATCAAAGCCCCAGCATTTT
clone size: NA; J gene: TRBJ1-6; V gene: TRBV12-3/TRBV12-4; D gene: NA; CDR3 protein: CASRTTAVNSPLHF; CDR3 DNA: TGTGCCAGCAGGACGACAGCCGTAAATTCACCCCTCCACTTT
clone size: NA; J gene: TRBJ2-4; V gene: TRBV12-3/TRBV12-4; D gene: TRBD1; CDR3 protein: CASSSRGGTGQNIQYF; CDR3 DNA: TGTGCCAGCAGTTCGAGGGGCGGGACAGGCCAAAACATTCAGTACTTC
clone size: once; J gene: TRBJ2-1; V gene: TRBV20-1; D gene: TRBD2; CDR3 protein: CSASHLAGGYNEQFF; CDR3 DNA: TGCAGTGCTAGTCACCTAGCGGGGGGATACAATGAGCAGTTCTTC
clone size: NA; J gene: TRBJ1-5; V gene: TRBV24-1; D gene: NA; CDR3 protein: CATSDPSGQGQPQHF; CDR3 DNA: TGTGCCACCAGTGATCCCTCAGGGCAGGGTCAGCCCCAGCATTTT
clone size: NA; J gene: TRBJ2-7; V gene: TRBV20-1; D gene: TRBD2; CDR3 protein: CSAISPTSGRSYEQYF; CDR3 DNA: TGCAGTGCCATATCCCCTACTAGCGGGCGCTCCTACGAGCAGTACTTC
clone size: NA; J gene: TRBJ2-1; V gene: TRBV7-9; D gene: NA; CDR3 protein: CASSLPDSLNEQFF; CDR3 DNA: TGTGCCAGCAGCTTACCGGACTCACTCAATGAGCAGTTCTTC
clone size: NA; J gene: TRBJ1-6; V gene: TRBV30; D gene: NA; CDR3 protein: CAWSSGQTYNSPLHF; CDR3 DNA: TGTGCCTGGAGCTCGGGACAAACCTATAATTCACCCCTCCACTTT
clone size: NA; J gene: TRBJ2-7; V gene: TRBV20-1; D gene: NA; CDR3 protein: CSASDGSPHEQYF; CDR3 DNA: TGCAGTGCTAGTGATGGGAGCCCCCACGAGCAGTACTTC
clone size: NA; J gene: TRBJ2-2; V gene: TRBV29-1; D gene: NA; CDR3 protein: CSVDTQSKTGELFF; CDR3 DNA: TGCAGCGTTGACACACAGTCTAAAACCGGGGAGCTGTTTTTT
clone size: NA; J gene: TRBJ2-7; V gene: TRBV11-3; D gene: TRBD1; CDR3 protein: CASSLTGTGDYEQYF; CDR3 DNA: TGTGCCAGCAGCTTAACCGGGACAGGGGACTACGAGCAGTACTTC
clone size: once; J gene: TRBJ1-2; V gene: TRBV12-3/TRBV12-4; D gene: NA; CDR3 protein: CASRPQGLGYTF; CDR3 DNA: TGTGCCAGCAGGCCGCAGGGACTCGGCTACACCTTC
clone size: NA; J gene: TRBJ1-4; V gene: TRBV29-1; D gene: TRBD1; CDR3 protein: CSVGESTGSKKLFF; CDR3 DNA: TGCAGCGTTGGGGAATCGACAGGGAGCAAAAAACTGTTTTTT
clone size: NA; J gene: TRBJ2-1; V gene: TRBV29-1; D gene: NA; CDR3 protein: CSVEGRHHDEQFF; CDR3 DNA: TGCAGCGTTGAAGGCCGACACCACGATGAGCAGTTCTTC
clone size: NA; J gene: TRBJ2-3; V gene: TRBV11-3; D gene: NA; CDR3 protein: CASSPSGGGTDTQYF; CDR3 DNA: TGTGCCAGCAGTCCCTCGGGGGGCGGCACAGATACGCAGTATTTT
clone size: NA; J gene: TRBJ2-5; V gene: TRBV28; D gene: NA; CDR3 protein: CASSFAGTKETQYF; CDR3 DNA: TGTGCCAGCAGTTTCGCAGGGACAAAAGAGACCCAGTACTTC
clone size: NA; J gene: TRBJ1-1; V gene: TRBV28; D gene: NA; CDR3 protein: CATSSRGAFF; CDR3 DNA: TGTGCCACATCGTCCCGGGGGGCTTTCTTT
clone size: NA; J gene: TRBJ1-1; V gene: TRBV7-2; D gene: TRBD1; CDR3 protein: CASSSGQGHTEAFF; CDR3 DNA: TGTGCCAGCAGCTCGGGACAGGGACACACTGAAGCTTTCTTT
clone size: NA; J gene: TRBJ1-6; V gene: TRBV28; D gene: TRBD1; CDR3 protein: CASSLQGTALIDSPLHF; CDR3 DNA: TGTGCCAGCAGTCTCCAAGGGACAGCGTTGATAGATTCACCCCTCCACTTT
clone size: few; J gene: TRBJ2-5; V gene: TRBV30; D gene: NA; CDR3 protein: CAWKAATETQYF; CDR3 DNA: TGTGCCTGGAAGGCGGCAACAGAGACCCAGTACTTC
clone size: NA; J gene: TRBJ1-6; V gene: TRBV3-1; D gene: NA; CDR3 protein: CASSRKNNSPLHF; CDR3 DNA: TGTGCCAGCAGCCGAAAGAATAATTCACCCCTCCACTTT
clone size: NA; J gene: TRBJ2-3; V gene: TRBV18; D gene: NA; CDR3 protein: CASTPVPDTQYF; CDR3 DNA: TGTGCCAGCACGCCCGTCCCAGATACGCAGTATTTT
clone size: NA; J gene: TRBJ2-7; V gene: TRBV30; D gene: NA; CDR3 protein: CAWSKGGEQYF; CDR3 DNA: TGTGCCTGGAGTAAAGGCGGCGAGCAGTACTTC
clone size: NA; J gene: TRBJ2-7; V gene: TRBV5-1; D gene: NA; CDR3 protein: CASSLGRSPGHEQYF; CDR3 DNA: TGCGCCAGCAGCTTGGGCCGGTCCCCAGGGCACGAGCAGTACTTC
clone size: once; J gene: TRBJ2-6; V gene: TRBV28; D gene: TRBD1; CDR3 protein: CASRQSLQGAPRGANVLTF; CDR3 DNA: TGTGCCAGCAGACAGTCTCTACAGGGGGCGCCGCGAGGGGCCAACGTCCTGACTTTC
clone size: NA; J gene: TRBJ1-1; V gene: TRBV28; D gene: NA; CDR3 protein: CASSPRTLRDYGEAFF; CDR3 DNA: TGTGCCAGCAGTCCCAGGACCCTTCGAGACTACGGTGAAGCTTTCTTT
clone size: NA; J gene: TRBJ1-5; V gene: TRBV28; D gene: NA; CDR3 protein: CASKGPQTNQPQHF; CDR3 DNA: TGTGCCAGCAAAGGCCCCCAGACCAATCAGCCCCAGCATTTT
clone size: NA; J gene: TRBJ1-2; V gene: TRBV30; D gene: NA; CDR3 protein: CAWSVKGFDGYTF; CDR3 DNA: TGTGCCTGGAGTGTAAAGGGGTTTGATGGCTACACCTTC
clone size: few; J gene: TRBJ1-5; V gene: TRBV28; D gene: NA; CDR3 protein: CASSGGGLTQPQHF; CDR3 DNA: TGTGCCAGCAGTGGAGGGGGTTTGACTCAGCCCCAGCATTTT
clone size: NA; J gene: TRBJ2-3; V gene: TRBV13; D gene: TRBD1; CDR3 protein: CASSRGQGATDTQYF; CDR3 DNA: TGTGCCAGCAGCAGAGGACAGGGAGCCACAGATACGCAGTATTTT